The 28 T cell receptor beta chains in this list originate from one sample, sequenced in a study of T cell repertoires in cytomegalovirus infection. TCRdb itself ran the reads through MiXCR, one entry per CDR3 protein. The sample carries more than 85,000 distinct CDR3 sequences, about 15% recorded once. The material sequenced was PBMCs. The receptors originated from a human donor in good health (CMV status not recorded). Some clones in this sample may be carry-over from other donors' samples.

This clonotype was seen a single time. This is likely a read error, given that the CDR3 carries no conserved phenylalanine or tryptophan at its end. This rearrangement joins TRBV11-2 to TRBJ2-7, with 7 bases matching TRBD2. The germline V gene encodes CDR1 SGHAT and CDR2 FQNNGV. The CDR3 length is 14 residues. With 0 bases clipped from V and 5 bases from J, the junction kept 4 bases outside the gene matches. DNA of the CDR3: TGTGCCAGCAGCTTAGAGGGGGGGTACGACGAGCAGTACTGC. Its translation is CASSLEGGYDEQYC.

This clonotype was observed many times. The chain employs TRBV5-1 and TRBJ2-1, with 14 bases lining up with TRBD2. J gave up 6 bases and V 3 bases, and 2 bases lay outside the gene matches. This CDR3 region has 15 residues. The germline CDR1 and CDR2 sequences are SGHRS and YFSETQ. The CDR3 DNA follows: TGCGCCAGCAGCTACGGGACTAGCGGGGGCAATGAGCAGTTCTTC. It encodes CASSYGTSGGNEQFF.

V gene TRBV7-2 combines with J gene TRBJ1-2; 10 bases align to TRBD1. Losses at the gene ends were 7 bases for V and 8 bases for J; bases not matched to a gene: 22. The CDR3 sequence is 18 residues long. Germline V gene data show CDR1 as SGHTA and CDR2 as FQGNSA. CDR3 nucleotide sequence: TGTGCCAGCACCGGGCCCTCGGGTCGGGACAGGGGAAGTGGAGGCTACACCTTC. Its translation: CASTGPSGRDRGSGGYTF.

V usage is TRBV4-3 and J usage is TRBJ2-1; D assignment may be TRBD1 or TRBD2 (5 bases each). V was trimmed by 0 bases and J by 8 bases, leaving 11 bases between them. From germline, CDR1 is LGHNA and CDR2 YSLEER. The CDR3 contains 14 residues. CDR3 region: CASSQDWGIHEQFF. In DNA, the CDR3 is TGCGCCAGCAGCCAAGATTGGGGGATCCATGAGCAGTTCTTC.

This clonotype was seen many times. The J gene is TRBJ2-7, the V gene TRBV20-1; D gene unclear. This CDR3 comprises 12 residues. Germline V CDR1 and CDR2: DFQATT, SNEGSKA (reference sequence). The ends were cut back, 0 bases at V and 4 bases at J, with 7 bases in the middle. This CDR3 reads CSAREDGYEQYF. Written as DNA, the CDR3 is TGCAGTGCTAGAGAGGACGGATACGAGCAGTACTTC.

This clonotype was found many times. This sequence joins TRBV7-3 and TRBJ2-1; D is perhaps TRBD1 or TRBD2 (5 bases each). Germline CDR1 SGHTA, CDR2 FQGTGA. The CDR3 consists of 14 residues. Trimming removed 1 base from V and 7 bases from J, with 11 bases in between. The DNA for the CDR3 is TGTGCCAGCAGCTTAAGGGACCGAAGAAATGAGCAGTTCTTC. Protein: CASSLRDRRNEQFF.

This chain connects TRBV20-1 to TRBJ1-2, with a weak D call TRBD1 (6 bases). CDR3 size: 16 residues. The germline V gene has CDR1 DFQATT and CDR2 SNEGSKA (reference sequence). Trimming cost V 3 bases and J 3 bases, with 20 bases left between them. CDR3 amino acids: CSAREGYGGADYGYTF. CDR3 nucleotides: TGCAGTGCTAGGGAGGGTTACGGGGGCGCAGACTATGGCTACACCTTC.

This clonotype was seen a few times. The chain couples TRBV7-2 to TRBJ1-5, with D possibly being TRBD1 (5 bases). Germline lookup yields CDR1 SGHTA and CDR2 FQGNSA. V gave up 1 base and J gave up 9 bases, with 10 bases separating them. The CDR3 is 13 residues long. CDR3 in amino acids: CASSLGLGAPQHF. The CDR3 DNA follows: TGTGCCAGCAGCTTAGGGCTTGGGGCGCCCCAGCATTTT.

This clonotype was detected ten times or more. The genes are TRBV4-1 and TRBJ2-5, with D uncertain. V was trimmed by 0 bases and J by 2 bases, leaving 10 bases between them. CDR1 MGHRA and CDR2 YSYEKL come from the germline V gene. This CDR3 is built from 15 residues. This CDR3 reads CASSQDQAHQETQYF. The CDR3 DNA is TGCGCCAGCAGCCAAGATCAGGCTCATCAAGAGACCCAGTACTTC.

This clonotype was observed at least ten times. The V and J genes are TRBV7-8 and TRBJ2-5, with D perhaps TRBD1 (5 bases). Germline loops: CDR1 SGHVS, CDR2 FQNEAQ. The CDR3 is 15 residues long. Trimming stripped 0 bases from V and 3 bases from J, with 11 bases between. The CDR3 sequence: CASSLALLGEETQYF. DNA for the CDR3: TGTGCCAGCAGCTTAGCGCTGTTAGGGGAAGAGACCCAGTACTTC.

A note on this clonotype: A much larger clonotype is one base distant, so this may be a read error. V is TRBV28 and J is TRBJ1-1; perhaps TRBD1 as D (6 bases). The CDR3 contains 11 residues. Germline V gene lookup returns CDR1 MDHEN and CDR2 SYDVKM. This chain's CDR3 is CVSSYREKAFF. DNA for the CDR3: TGTGTCAGCAGTTACAGGGAGAAGGCTTTCTTT.

This clonotype has more than one count but fewer than ten. The genes are TRBV20-1 and TRBJ1-1; possibly TRBD1 for D (6 bases). The length of the CDR3 is 13 residues. Deletions cut 1 base from V and 4 bases from J, with 10 bases between. Germline values: CDR1 DFQATT, CDR2 SNEGSKA (reference sequence). CDR3 nucleotide sequence: TGCAGTGCTAGAGGGGGGGCATCCACTGAAGCTTTCTTT. Amino acid sequence: CSARGGASTEAFF.

This clonotype was counted only a few times. The chain recombines TRBV6-2 or TRBV6-3 with TRBJ2-1; 13 bases agree with TRBD2. CDR3 size: 17 residues. The trim removed 5 bases at V and 3 bases at J, leaving 7 bases unmatched. Germline assignment: CDR1 MNHEY and CDR2 SVGEGT. CDR3 DNA sequence: TGTGCCAGCAGTCTCGGACTAGCGGGGGCCCTCTACAATGAGCAGTTCTTC. Encoded protein: CASSLGLAGALYNEQFF.

At least ten counts were recorded for this clonotype. V gene TRBV7-2 combines with J gene TRBJ2-4, with TRBD2 as a possible D gene (5 bases). CDR3 length: 16 amino acids. CDR1 is SGHTA and CDR2 is FQGNSA in the germline V gene. Deletions cut 4 bases from V and 0 bases from J, with 13 bases between. CDR3 amino acids: CASSSRGFLAKNIQYF. The CDR3 DNA reads TGTGCCAGCAGCTCCAGAGGGTTTCTAGCCAAAAACATTCAGTACTTC. Full variable domain (remainder filled in from reference TRBV7-2 and TRBJ2-4): GAGVSQSPSNKVTEKGKDVELRCDPISGHTALYWYRQSLGQGLEFLIYFQGNSAPDKSGLPSDRFSAERTGGSVSTLTIQRTQQEDSAVYLCASSSRGFLAKNIQYFGAGTRLSVL.

This clonotype has just a few counts. The rearrangement joins TRBV6-2 or TRBV6-3 to TRBJ2-7, with D hard to call. Germline lookup yields CDR1 MNHEY and CDR2 SVGEGT. The length of the CDR3 is 14 residues. Trimming stripped 2 bases from V and 2 bases from J, with 10 bases between. The CDR3 nucleotides are TGTGCCAGCAGTTACGGATCCGTCCCCTACGAGCAGTACTTC. It specifies CASSYGSVPYEQYF.

This clonotype was seen ten or more times. The rearrangement joins TRBV6-1 to TRBJ2-1; D might be TRBD1 or TRBD2, each matching 5 bases. Trimming cost V 7 bases and J 4 bases, with 14 bases left between them. The germline V gene has CDR1 MNHNS and CDR2 SASEGT. This CDR3 spans 14 amino acids. Written as DNA, the CDR3 is TGTGCCAGCACCCCGAGAGGGGTTTACAATGAGCAGTTCTTC. Its translation: CASTPRGVYNEQFF.

Many counts were recorded for this clonotype. The gene calls are TRBV7-2 and TRBJ2-1; D gene uncertain. Between the trimmed V and J ends, which lost 3 bases and 3 bases, there was a span of 9 bases. CDR1 is SGHTA, CDR2 FQGNSA, per germline. This CDR3 comprises 14 residues. The CDR3, as DNA: TGTGCCAGCAGCTTCCGACTCGGCTACAATGAGCAGTTCTTC. Encoded protein: CASSFRLGYNEQFF. Together with reference TRBV7-2 and TRBJ2-1, the CDR3 gives the full variable domain: GAGVSQSPSNKVTEKGKDVELRCDPISGHTALYWYRQSLGQGLEFLIYFQGNSAPDKSGLPSDRFSAERTGGSVSTLTIQRTQQEDSAVYLCASSFRLGYNEQFFGPGTRLTVL.

J is TRBJ2-2 and V is TRBV24-1, with D maybe TRBD1 (5 bases). CDR1 KGHDR and CDR2 SFDVKD come from the germline V gene. The CDR3 totals 16 residues. V lost 4 bases and J 4 bases, leaving 15 bases between the germline ends. The CDR3 reads CATSDPTKGLTGELFF. The CDR3 nucleotides are TGTGCCACCAGTGACCCCACCAAGGGGCTCACCGGGGAGCTGTTTTTT.

V gene TRBV6-2 or TRBV6-3 combines with J gene TRBJ1-1; D remains ambiguous. The CDR3 runs to 18 residues. In germline, CDR1 is MNHEY, CDR2 SVGEGT. The germline V and J ends were trimmed by 0 bases and 1 base, with 18 bases remaining between them. The CDR3 here is CASSYSLLSGRSNTEAFF. CDR3 bases: TGTGCCAGCAGTTACTCGCTATTATCAGGACGGTCGAACACTGAAGCTTTCTTT.

The V and J genes are TRBV28 and TRBJ2-7; a weak D match, TRBD2 (6 bases). Per the germline V gene, CDR1 is MDHEN and CDR2 is SYDVKM. V was trimmed by 5 bases and J by 9 bases, leaving 11 bases between them. There are 11 residues in the CDR3. CDR3 DNA sequence: TGTGCCAGCAGTCCCCGGACTATGCAGTACTTC. Protein: CASSPRTMQYF.

The sample holds many counts of this clonotype. The V gene is TRBV29-1, the J gene TRBJ1-1; TRBD1 matches 7 bases. CDR1 and CDR2 (germline): SQVTM, ANQGSEA. The V segment lost 1 base and the J segment 1 base; nucleotides outside the gene matches: 9. The CDR3 contains 16 residues. The DNA for the CDR3 is TGCAGCGTTGAAGGAGGGGGCGCGAACGGGAACACTGAAGCTTTCTTT. It specifies CSVEGGGANGNTEAFF.

This clonotype was detected a few times. The chain links TRBV5-1 to TRBJ1-4; perhaps TRBD1 as D (5 bases). Trimming pared 1 base from V and 8 bases from J, leaving 15 bases between. This CDR3 is built from 15 residues. Germline-derived CDR1 and CDR2 are SGHRS and YFSETQ. CDR3 amino acids: CASSLRQGLGEKLFF. In nucleotides, the CDR3 is TGCGCCAGCAGCTTGCGGCAGGGCCTTGGGGAAAAACTGTTTTTT.

In its sample, this clonotype was seen many times. The chain employs TRBV7-8 and TRBJ1-3; no firm D call. The CDR3 is 17 residues long. Trimming took 0 bases from V and 4 from J, leaving 16 bases between them. CDR1 is SGHVS and CDR2 is FQNEAQ in the germline V gene. The CDR3 loop is CASSLALSSLRGNTIYF. The CDR3 DNA reads as TGTGCCAGCAGCTTAGCGCTGTCGTCCCTGAGGGGAAACACCATATATTTT.

The chain has TRBV2 and TRBJ2-7; D uncertain. This CDR3 contains 13 residues. Deletions cut 3 bases from V and 5 bases from J, with 11 bases between. In germline, CDR1 is SNHLY, CDR2 FYNNEI. The CDR3 coding sequence is TGTGCCAGCAGTGAGCTGTTTGGGGACGAGCAGTACTTC. Its protein product is CASSELFGDEQYF.

Turning to this clonotype: Since a much larger clone is just one base distant, this may be a read error. The chain combines TRBV6-2 or TRBV6-3 with TRBJ2-7, with D perhaps being TRBD1 or TRBD2 (5 bases each). Germline V gene sequence: CDR1 MNHEY, CDR2 SVGEGT. The CDR3 runs to 14 residues. The CDR3 loop reads CASEGVWGEGEQNF. The DNA of the CDR3 is TGTGCCAGCGAAGGGGTCTGGGGAGAAGGCGAGCAGAACTTC.

This clonotype appeared once. The chain links TRBV10-3 to TRBJ1-1; 7 bases are shared with TRBD1. CDR1 and CDR2 (germline): ENHRY, SYGVKD. After removal of 7 bases from V and 5 bases from J, the junction contained 13 bases not matched to a gene. The CDR3 spans 15 residues. CDR3 residues: CAINNIQGRDTEAFF. The CDR3 DNA reads TGTGCCATCAATAATATACAGGGGCGGGATACTGAAGCTTTCTTT.

This clonotype was counted many times. The gene calls are TRBV6-5 and TRBJ1-6, with TRBD1 as a possible D gene (5 bases). Germline CDR1 MNHEY, CDR2 SVGAGI. CDR3 size: 15 residues. CDR3 bases: TGTGTCTCGAAATGGGACGAGGCCTATAATTCACCCCTCCACTTT. It specifies CVSKWDEAYNSPLHF.

The chain is built from TRBV29-1 and TRBJ2-2; the match to TRBD2 covers 10 bases. After removal of 6 bases from V and 2 bases from J, the junction contained 9 bases not matched to a gene. The CDR3 totals 16 residues. Germline V gene lookup returns CDR1 SQVTM and CDR2 ANQGSEA. CDR3 residues: CSVDASGGDNTGELFF. The DNA of the CDR3 is TGCAGCGTGGATGCTAGCGGGGGAGATAACACCGGGGAGCTGTTTTTT.